What follows are 13 T cell receptor beta chains derived from one specimen sequenced in a study of identical twins. TCRdb itself ran the 5' RACE reads through MiXCR, one entry per CDR3 protein. The sample has hundreds of thousands of distinct CDR3 sequences, under 10% seen once; the top ten hold less than 2%. These data were also reused for a study on yellow fever vaccine responses in identical twins.

The sequencing input was memory (CD45RO+) T cells sorted from blood. These receptors all come from a woman between 18 and 29 years old in good health.

By share, this clonotype counts as medium-sized (0.01 to 0.1%). The V call is TRBV4-2, the J call TRBJ2-2, with 8 bases identical to TRBD2. The CDR3 covers 17 residues. Germline V lookup: CDR1 LGHNA, CDR2 YNFKEQ. J lost 4 bases, V lost 2 bases, and 9 bases had no gene match. This chain's CDR3 is CASSQPIAGNPTGELFF. The CDR3 nucleotides read TGTGCCAGCAGCCAACCTATAGCGGGAAACCCCACCGGGGAGCTGTTTTTT.

This clonotype was found a few times. The rearrangement uses TRBV20-1 and TRBJ2-7; D remains ambiguous. With 1 base removed from V and 3 bases from J, the gap between germline ends came to 13 bases. The CDR3 runs 14 residues. Germline V gene sequence: CDR1 DFQATT, CDR2 SNEGSKA (reference sequence). The CDR3 nucleotides read TGCAGTGCTAGAGTCAGTGCCACCCTCTACGAGCAGTACTTC. Translating gives CSARVSATLYEQYF.

V and J are TRBV3-1 and TRBJ1-1; perhaps TRBD1 as D (5 bases). The germline V gene has CDR1 LGHDT and CDR2 YNNKEL (reference sequence). V gave up 4 bases and J gave up 11 bases, with 17 bases separating them. The CDR3 runs 13 residues. CDR3 DNA: TGTGCCAGCAGCCCCCGGGGGGGAGGGGCGGCTTTCTTT. Translation: CASSPRGGGAAFF. The whole variable domain, filled in from reference TRBV3-1 and TRBJ1-1, reads DTAVSQTPKYLVTQMGNDKSIKCEQNLGHDTMYWYKQDSKKFLKIMFSYNNKELIINETVPNRFSPKSPDKAHLNLHINSLELGDSAVYFCASSPRGGGAAFFGQGTRLTVV.

This clonotype was seen many times. The CDR3 bases are TGCGCCAGCAGCCCAGGGGGGGCCGTAGATACGCAGTATTTT. It translates to CASSPGGAVDTQYF. The chain links TRBV5-1 to TRBJ2-3; either TRBD1 or TRBD2 may fit D (7 bases each). The germline V gene encodes CDR1 SGHRS and CDR2 YFSETQ. The V gene lost 4 bases and the J gene lost 5 bases, with 14 bases spanning the gap. There are 14 residues in the CDR3. The full variable domain, completed using reference TRBV5-1 and TRBJ2-3, is KAGVTQTPRYLIKTRGQQVTLSCSPISGHRSVSWYQQTPGQGLQFLFEYFSETQRNKGNFPGRFSGRQFSNSRSEMNVSTLELGDSALYLCASSPGGAVDTQYFGPGTRLTVL.

This clonotype was found many times. The rearrangement joins TRBV11-1 to TRBJ2-1; the match to TRBD1 covers 9 bases. V gave up 7 bases and J gave up 2 bases; unmatched junction bases: 9. Germline V lookup: CDR1 SGHAT, CDR2 FQDESV (reference sequence). The CDR3 is 16 amino acids. CDR3 sequence: CASTQGQGGAYNEQFF. The CDR3, as DNA: TGTGCCAGCACCCAGGGACAGGGAGGCGCCTACAATGAGCAGTTCTTC.

This clonotype was seen repeatedly, ten times or more. The rearrangement uses TRBV2 and TRBJ2-5; 7 bases match TRBD2. Germline V gene data show CDR1 as SNHLY and CDR2 as FYNNEI. Unmatched junction bases numbered 6, after V lost 7 bases and J lost 1 base. The CDR3 has 14 residues. As DNA, the CDR3 is TGTGCCAGCACCGGACGGGGGGTCCAAGAGACCCAGTACTTC. It codes for CASTGRGVQETQYF.

This clonotype has a handful of counts. The rearrangement links TRBV2 to TRBJ2-7; 9 nucleotides line up with TRBD2. Trimming at V came to 6 bases and at J to 3 bases, leaving 6 bases not matched to a gene. CDR3 size: 14 residues. Germline V gene data show CDR1 as SNHLY and CDR2 as FYNNEI. The CDR3 DNA reads as TGTGCCAGCAGACCCGGGACTAGCCGCTACGAGCAGTACTTC. Translated: CASRPGTSRYEQYF.

This clonotype was seen many times. The DNA of the CDR3 is TGCGCCAGCACCCTCTCGGAGGGAATCCCCTACAATGAGCAGTTCTTC. Its protein product is CASTLSEGIPYNEQFF. This chain links TRBV4-1 with TRBJ2-1; weak D call: TRBD2 (6 bases). There are 16 residues in the CDR3. V lost 7 bases, J lost 2 bases, and 18 bases lay in between. The germline V gene encodes CDR1 MGHRA and CDR2 YSYEKL.

There are many counts of this clonotype. The chain is built from TRBV5-1 and TRBJ2-1; TRBD1 might be the D (5 bases). From germline, CDR1 is SGHRS and CDR2 YFSETQ. Trimming left V 3 bases short and J 9 bases short, with 13 bases between. The CDR3 extends over 13 amino acids. The CDR3 region has the DNA TGCGCCAGCAGCTCCTTACAGGAGCCTGAGCAGTTCTTC. Protein: CASSSLQEPEQFF.

The sample holds many counts of this clonotype. J is TRBJ2-2 and V is TRBV5-1, with 9 bases fitting TRBD1. This CDR3 is 15 amino acids long. Per germline, CDR1 SGHRS and CDR2 YFSETQ. With V trimmed by 5 bases and J by 5 bases, 7 bases remained unmatched. CDR3 nucleotides: TGCGCCAGCAGTATACAGGGGGCAGAGACCGGGGAGCTGTTTTTT. Protein product: CASSIQGAETGELFF.

This clonotype showed up many times. V is TRBV5-1 and J is TRBJ2-3; 10 bases agree with TRBD2. The CDR3 has 15 residues. V shed 4 bases, J shed 2 bases, and the junction held 4 bases outside the gene matches. The germline V gene encodes CDR1 SGHRS and CDR2 YFSETQ. CDR3 sequence reads: CASSTSGDYTDTQYF. In nucleotides, the CDR3 is TGCGCCAGCAGCACTAGCGGGGACTACACAGATACGCAGTATTTT. The whole variable domain, filled in from reference TRBV5-1 and TRBJ2-3, reads KAGVTQTPRYLIKTRGQQVTLSCSPISGHRSVSWYQQTPGQGLQFLFEYFSETQRNKGNFPGRFSGRQFSNSRSEMNVSTLELGDSALYLCASSTSGDYTDTQYFGPGTRLTVL.

A few counts support this clonotype. The genes are TRBV6-5 and TRBJ2-1; tentative D call: TRBD2 (5 bases). The CDR3 is made up of 15 amino acids. Deletions cut 4 bases from V and 7 bases from J, with 17 bases between. Germline V lookup: CDR1 MNHEY, CDR2 SVGAGI. CDR3 DNA: TGTGCCAGCAGTTTCTTAGAGGGAGTGACGAATGAGCAGTTCTTC. Residues: CASSFLEGVTNEQFF.

This clonotype was found a few times. The CDR3 sequence: CASSSGGTSEQYF. CDR3 nucleotides: TGTGCCAGCAGCTCAGGGGGAACTAGCGAGCAGTACTTC. The chain has TRBV2 and TRBJ2-7; 7 bases match TRBD1. The CDR3 has 13 amino acids. Per germline, CDR1 SNHLY and CDR2 FYNNEI. V shed 6 bases and J 6 bases; nucleotides not matched to a gene: 8.